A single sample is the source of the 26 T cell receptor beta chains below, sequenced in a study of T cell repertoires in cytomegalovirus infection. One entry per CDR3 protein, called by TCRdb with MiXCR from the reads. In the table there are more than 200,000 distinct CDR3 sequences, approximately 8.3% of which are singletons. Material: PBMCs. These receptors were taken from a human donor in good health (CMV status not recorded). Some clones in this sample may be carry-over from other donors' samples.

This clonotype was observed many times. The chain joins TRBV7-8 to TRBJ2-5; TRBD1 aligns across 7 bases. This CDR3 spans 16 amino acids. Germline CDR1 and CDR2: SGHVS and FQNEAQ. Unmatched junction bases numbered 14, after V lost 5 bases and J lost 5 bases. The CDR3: CASSLSPETGQETQYF. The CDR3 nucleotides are TGTGCCAGCAGCCTCAGCCCCGAGACAGGGCAGGAGACCCAGTACTTC.

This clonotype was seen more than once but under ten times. CDR3 residues: CASSTPRGGPNTEAFF. The CDR3 bases are TGTGCCAGTAGTACCCCTCGGGGAGGGCCGAACACTGAAGCTTTCTTT. V gene TRBV19 combines with J gene TRBJ1-1; D is uncertain. Germline V gene sequence: CDR1 LNHDA, CDR2 SQIVND (reference sequence). V was pared by 4 bases and J by 1 base, with 16 bases between. The CDR3 has 16 residues.

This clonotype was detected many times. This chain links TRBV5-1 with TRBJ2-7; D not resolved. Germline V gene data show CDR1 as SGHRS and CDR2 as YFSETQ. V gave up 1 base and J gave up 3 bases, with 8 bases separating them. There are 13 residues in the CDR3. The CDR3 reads CASSLPQSYEQYF. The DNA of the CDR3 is TGCGCCAGCAGCTTGCCACAAAGCTACGAGCAGTACTTC.

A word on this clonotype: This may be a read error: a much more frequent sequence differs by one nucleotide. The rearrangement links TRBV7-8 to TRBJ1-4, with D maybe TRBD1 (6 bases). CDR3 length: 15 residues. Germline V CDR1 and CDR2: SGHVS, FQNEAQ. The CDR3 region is CTSSLEGVFSEKLFF. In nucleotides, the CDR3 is TGTACCAGCAGCTTAGAGGGGGTTTTTAGTGAAAAACTGTTTTTT. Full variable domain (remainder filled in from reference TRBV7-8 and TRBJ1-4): GAGVSQSPRYKVAKRGQDVALRCDPISGHVSLFWYQQALGQGPEFLTYFQNEAQLDKSGLPSDRFFAERPEGSVSTLKIQRTQQEDSAVYLCTSSLEGVFSEKLFFGSGTQLSVL.

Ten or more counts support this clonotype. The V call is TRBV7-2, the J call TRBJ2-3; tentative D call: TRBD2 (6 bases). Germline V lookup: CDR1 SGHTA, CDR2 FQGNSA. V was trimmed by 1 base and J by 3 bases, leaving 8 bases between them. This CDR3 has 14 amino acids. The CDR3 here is CASSLELATDTQYF. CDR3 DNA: TGTGCCAGCAGCTTAGAACTAGCAACAGATACGCAGTATTTT.

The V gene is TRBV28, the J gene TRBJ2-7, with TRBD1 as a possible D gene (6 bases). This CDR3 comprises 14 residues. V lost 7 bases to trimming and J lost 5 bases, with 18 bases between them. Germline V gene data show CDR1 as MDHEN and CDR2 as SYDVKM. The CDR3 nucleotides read TGTGCCAGCACCTTGGGCCTGGGGGCCCACGAGCAGTACTTC. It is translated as CASTLGLGAHEQYF. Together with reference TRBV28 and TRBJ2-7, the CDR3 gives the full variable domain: DVKVTQSSRYLVKRTGEKVFLECVQDMDHENMFWYRQDPGLGLRLIYFSYDVKMKEKGDIPEGYSVSREKKERFSLILESASTNQTSMYLCASTLGLGAHEQYFGPGTRLTVT.

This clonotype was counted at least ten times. CDR3 residues: CASSLELQNLGYTF. For the CDR3, the DNA is TGTGCCAGCAGCTTAGAGCTACAGAACCTCGGCTACACCTTC. The V gene is TRBV7-8, the J gene TRBJ1-2; D unclear. The V end was cut by 1 base, the J end by 8 bases, with 14 bases between. In germline, CDR1 is SGHVS, CDR2 FQNEAQ. There are 14 residues in the CDR3.

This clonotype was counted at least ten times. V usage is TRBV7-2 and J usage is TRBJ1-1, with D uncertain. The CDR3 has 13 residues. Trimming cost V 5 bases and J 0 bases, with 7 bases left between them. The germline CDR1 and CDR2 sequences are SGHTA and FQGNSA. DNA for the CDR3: TGTGCCAGCAGCCCCGTTTTGAACACTGAAGCTTTCTTT. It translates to CASSPVLNTEAFF. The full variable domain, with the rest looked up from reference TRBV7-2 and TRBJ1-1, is GAGVSQSPSNKVTEKGKDVELRCDPISGHTALYWYRQSLGQGLEFLIYFQGNSAPDKSGLPSDRFSAERTGGSVSTLTIQRTQQEDSAVYLCASSPVLNTEAFFGQGTRLTVV.

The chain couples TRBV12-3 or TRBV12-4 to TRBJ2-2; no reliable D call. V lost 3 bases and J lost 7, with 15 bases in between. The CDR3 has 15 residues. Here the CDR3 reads CASSFGSSRVGELFF. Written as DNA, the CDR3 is TGTGCCAGCAGTTTCGGTTCGTCTCGAGTCGGGGAGCTGTTTTTT.

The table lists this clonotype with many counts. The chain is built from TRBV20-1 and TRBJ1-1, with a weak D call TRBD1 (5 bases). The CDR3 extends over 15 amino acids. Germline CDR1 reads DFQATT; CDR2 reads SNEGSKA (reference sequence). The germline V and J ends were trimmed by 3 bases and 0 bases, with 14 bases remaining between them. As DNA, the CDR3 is TGCAGTGCTAGCGGGACGGGCAGTATGAACACTGAAGCTTTCTTT. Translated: CSASGTGSMNTEAFF.

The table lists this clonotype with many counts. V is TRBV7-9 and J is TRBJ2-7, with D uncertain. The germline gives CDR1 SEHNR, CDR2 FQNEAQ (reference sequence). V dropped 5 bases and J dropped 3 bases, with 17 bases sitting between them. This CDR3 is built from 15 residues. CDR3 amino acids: CASSGSWASDYEQYF. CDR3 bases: TGTGCCAGCAGCGGGTCGTGGGCCTCTGACTACGAGCAGTACTTC.

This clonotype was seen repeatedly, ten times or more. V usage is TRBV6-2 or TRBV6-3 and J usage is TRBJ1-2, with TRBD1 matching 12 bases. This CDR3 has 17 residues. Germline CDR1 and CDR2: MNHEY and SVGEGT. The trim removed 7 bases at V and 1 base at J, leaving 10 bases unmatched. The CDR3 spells CASIDRDRGRDNYGYTF. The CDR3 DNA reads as TGTGCCAGCATTGACCGGGACAGGGGGCGAGATAACTATGGCTACACCTTC.

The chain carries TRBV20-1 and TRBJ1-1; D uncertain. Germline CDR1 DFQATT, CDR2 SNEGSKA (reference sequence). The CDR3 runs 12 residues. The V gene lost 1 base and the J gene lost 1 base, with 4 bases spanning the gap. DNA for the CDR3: TGCAGTGCTAGAGGGACGAACACTGAAGCTTTCTTT. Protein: CSARGTNTEAFF.

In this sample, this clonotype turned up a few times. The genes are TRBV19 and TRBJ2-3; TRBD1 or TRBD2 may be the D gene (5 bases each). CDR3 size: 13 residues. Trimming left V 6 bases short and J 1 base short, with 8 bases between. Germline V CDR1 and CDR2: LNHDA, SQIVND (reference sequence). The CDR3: CASRRDRTDTQYF. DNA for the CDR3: TGTGCCAGTAGAAGGGACCGCACAGATACGCAGTATTTT.

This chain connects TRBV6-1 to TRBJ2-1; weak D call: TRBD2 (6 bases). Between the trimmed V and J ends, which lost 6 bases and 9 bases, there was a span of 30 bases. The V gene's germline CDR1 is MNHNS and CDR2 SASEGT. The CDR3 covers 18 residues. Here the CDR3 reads CASSTDTVRLVSAGEQFF. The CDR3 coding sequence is TGTGCCAGCAGCACCGATACTGTCAGACTAGTTTCGGCTGGTGAGCAGTTCTTC.

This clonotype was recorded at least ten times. The CDR3 reads CASSLSVSEQFF. DNA for the CDR3: TGTGCCAGCAGCTTATCGGTGTCTGAGCAGTTCTTC. This chain joins TRBV7-2 and TRBJ2-1; D unclear. V lost 2 bases to trimming and J lost 9 bases, with 8 bases between them. The CDR3 consists of 12 residues. Germline V CDR1 and CDR2: SGHTA, FQGNSA.

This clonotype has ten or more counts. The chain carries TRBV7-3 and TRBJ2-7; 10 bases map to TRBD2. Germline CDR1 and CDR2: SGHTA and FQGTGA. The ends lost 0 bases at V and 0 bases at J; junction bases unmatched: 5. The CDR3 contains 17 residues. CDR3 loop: CASSLTLIAGGSYEQYF. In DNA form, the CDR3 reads TGTGCCAGCAGCTTAACGTTGATAGCGGGGGGCTCCTACGAGCAGTACTTC.

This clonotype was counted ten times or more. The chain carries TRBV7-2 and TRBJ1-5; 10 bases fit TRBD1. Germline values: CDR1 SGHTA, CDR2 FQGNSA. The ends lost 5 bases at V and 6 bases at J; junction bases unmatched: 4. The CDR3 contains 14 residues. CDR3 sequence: CASSKTGGGQPQHF. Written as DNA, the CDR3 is TGTGCCAGCAGCAAGACAGGGGGCGGTCAGCCCCAGCATTTT.

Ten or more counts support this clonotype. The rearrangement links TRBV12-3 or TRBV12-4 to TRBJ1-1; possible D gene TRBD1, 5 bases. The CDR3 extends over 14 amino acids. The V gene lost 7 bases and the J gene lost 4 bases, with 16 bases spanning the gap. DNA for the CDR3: TGTGCCAGCACCCGGGGGGGATTAGGCACTGAAGCTTTCTTT. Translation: CASTRGGLGTEAFF.

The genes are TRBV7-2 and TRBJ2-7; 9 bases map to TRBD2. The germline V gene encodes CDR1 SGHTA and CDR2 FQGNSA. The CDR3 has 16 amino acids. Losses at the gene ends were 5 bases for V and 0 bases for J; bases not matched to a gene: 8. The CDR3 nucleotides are TGTGCCAGCAGCCCAGATAGCGGGGGAAGCTCCTACGAGCAGTACTTC. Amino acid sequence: CASSPDSGGSSYEQYF.

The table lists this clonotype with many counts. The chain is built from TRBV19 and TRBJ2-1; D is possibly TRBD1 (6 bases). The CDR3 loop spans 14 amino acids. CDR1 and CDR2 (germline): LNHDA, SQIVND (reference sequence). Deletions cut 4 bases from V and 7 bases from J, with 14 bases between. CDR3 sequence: CASSNRLGANEQFF. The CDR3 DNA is TGTGCCAGTAGTAACCGTCTGGGGGCAAATGAGCAGTTCTTC.

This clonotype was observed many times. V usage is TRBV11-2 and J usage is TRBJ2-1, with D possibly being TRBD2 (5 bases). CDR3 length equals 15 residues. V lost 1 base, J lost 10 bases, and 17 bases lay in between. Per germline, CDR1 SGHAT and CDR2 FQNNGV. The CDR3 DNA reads TGTGCCAGCAGCTTAGCGGGGAGCGCCGAGGGAGAGCAGTTCTTC. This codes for CASSLAGSAEGEQFF.

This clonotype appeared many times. CDR3 in DNA: TGTGCCAGCAGAGACCCCGGGGCCCCCAAATCCCATGAGCAGTTCTTC. This gives the protein CASRDPGAPKSHEQFF. This sequence joins TRBV11-2 and TRBJ2-1; the D gene could be TRBD1 or TRBD2 (5 bases each). Trimming removed 6 bases from V and 8 bases from J, with 23 bases in between. This CDR3 is built from 16 residues. Germline V gene lookup returns CDR1 SGHAT and CDR2 FQNNGV.

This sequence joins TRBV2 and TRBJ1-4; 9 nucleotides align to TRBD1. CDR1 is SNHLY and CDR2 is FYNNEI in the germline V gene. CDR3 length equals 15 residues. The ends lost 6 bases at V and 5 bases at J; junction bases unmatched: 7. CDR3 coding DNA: TGTGCCAGCAGGAGCTACGGGACAGGGAATGAAAAACTGTTTTTT. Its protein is CASRSYGTGNEKLFF.

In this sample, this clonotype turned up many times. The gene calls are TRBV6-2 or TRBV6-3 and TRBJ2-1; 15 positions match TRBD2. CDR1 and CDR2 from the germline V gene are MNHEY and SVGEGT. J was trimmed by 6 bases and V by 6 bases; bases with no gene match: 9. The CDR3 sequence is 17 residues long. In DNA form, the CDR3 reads TGTGCCAGCAGCTCTTGGACTAGCGGGGGGGCCGGCAATGAGCAGTTCTTC. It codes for CASSSWTSGGAGNEQFF.

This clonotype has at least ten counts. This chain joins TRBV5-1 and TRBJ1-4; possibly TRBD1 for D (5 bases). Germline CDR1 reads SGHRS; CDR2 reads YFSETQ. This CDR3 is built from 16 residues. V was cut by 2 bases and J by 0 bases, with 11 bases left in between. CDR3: CASSLSTVSTNEKLFF. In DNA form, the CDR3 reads TGCGCCAGCAGCTTATCGACAGTCTCAACTAATGAAAAACTGTTTTTT. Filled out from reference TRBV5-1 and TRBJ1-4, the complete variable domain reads KAGVTQTPRYLIKTRGQQVTLSCSPISGHRSVSWYQQTPGQGLQFLFEYFSETQRNKGNFPGRFSGRQFSNSRSEMNVSTLELGDSALYLCASSLSTVSTNEKLFFGSGTQLSVL.